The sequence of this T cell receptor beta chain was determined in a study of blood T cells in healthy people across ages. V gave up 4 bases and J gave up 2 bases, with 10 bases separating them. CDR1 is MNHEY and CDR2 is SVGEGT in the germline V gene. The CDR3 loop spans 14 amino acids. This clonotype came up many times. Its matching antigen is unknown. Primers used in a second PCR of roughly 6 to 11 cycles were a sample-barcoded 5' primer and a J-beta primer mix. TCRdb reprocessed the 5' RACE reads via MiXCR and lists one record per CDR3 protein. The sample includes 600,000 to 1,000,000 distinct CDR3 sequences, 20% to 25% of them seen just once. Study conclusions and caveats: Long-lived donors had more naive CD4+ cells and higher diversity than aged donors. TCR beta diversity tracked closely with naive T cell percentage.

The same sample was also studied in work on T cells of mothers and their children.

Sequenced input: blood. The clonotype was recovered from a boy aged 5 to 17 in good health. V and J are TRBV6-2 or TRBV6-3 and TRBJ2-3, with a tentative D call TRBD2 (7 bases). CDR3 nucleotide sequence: TGTGCCAGCAGTTGGGGGGGGGCCACAGATACGCAGTATTTT. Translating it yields CASSWGGATDTQYF.